This T cell receptor (beta chain) was identified in a study of blood T cell repertoires in COVID-19. Study summary: Spain, Italy and the United States supplied samples that represented acute and convalescent COVID-19.

Sequenced by immunoSEQ multiplex PCR; TCRdb stores in-frame clones only, minus some. This sample yields 250,000 to 300,000 clones, of which approximately 89% are seen a single time; approximately 2% belongs to the top ten. The CDR3 totals 13 residues. Per the germline V gene, CDR1 is GTSNPN and CDR2 is SVGIG (reference sequence). V was shortened by 1 base and J by 1 base, with 7 bases between the two germline ends. Participants' own reports of clinical history determined their cohort assignment. The sample comprised PBMCs or T cells enriched from blood (not recorded which). J is TRBJ1-1 and V is TRBV30; D remains unclear. This clonotype originated in a woman aged 60-70 years who had recovered from COVID-19. Here the CDR3 reads CAWSGLRNTEAFF. CDR3 nucleotides: TGTGCCTGGAGTGGACTTCGGAACACTGAAGCTTTCTTT.